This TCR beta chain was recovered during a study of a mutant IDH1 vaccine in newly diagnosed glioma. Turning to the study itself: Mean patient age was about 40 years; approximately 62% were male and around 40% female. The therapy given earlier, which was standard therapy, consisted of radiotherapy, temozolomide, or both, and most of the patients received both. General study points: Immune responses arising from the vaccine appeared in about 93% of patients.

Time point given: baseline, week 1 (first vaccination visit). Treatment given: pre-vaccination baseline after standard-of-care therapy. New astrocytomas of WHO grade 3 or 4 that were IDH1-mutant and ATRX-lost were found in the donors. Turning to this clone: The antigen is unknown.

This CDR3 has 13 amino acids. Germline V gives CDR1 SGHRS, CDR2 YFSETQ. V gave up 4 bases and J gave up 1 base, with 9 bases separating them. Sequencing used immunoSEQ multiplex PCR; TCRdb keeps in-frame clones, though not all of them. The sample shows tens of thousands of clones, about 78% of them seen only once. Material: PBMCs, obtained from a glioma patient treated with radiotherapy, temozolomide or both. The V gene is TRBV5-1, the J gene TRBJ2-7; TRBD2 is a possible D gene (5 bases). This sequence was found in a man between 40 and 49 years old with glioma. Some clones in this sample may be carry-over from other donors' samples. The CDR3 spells CASSREGSYEQYF. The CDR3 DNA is TGCGCCAGCAGCCGCGAGGGATCCTACGAGCAGTACTTC.